This paragraph reports one TCR beta chain. TCRdb keeps only in-frame clones here, not all; method: immunoSEQ multiplex PCR. Of about 110,000 clones listed, 75% to 85% are singletons. This sample stems from a study of blood T cell repertoires in COVID-19. Deletions cut 3 bases from V and 6 bases from J, with 11 bases between. Germline CDR1 reads DFQATT; CDR2 reads SNEGSKA (reference sequence). The length of the CDR3 is 12 residues. The TCR was taken from a man between 65 and 85 years old with acute or convalescent COVID-19. J is TRBJ2-5 and V is TRBV20-1; D is unresolved. The sequenced sample consisted of peripheral blood. DNA of the CDR3: TGCAGTGCTAGTATCGGTCGTAAGACCCAGTACTTC. Protein: CSASIGRKTQYF.